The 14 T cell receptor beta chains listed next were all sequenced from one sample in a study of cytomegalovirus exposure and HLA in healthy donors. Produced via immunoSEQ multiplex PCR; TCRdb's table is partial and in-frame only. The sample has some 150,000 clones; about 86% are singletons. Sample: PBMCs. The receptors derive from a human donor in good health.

CDR3 coding DNA: TGTGCCAGCAGCCAAGATTCAGGCCCCGAAGAGACCCAGTACTTC. Its translation: CASSQDSGPEETQYF. The chain is built from TRBV4-2 and TRBJ2-5; D uncertain. The CDR3 has 15 residues. Germline values: CDR1 LGHNA, CDR2 YNFKEQ. Trimming removed 0 bases at V and 3 bases at J, with 11 bases between.

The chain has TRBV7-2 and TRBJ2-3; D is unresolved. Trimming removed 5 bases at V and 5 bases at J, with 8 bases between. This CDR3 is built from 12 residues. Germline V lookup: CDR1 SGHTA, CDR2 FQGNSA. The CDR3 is CASSPLVDTQYF. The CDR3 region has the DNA TGTGCCAGCAGCCCCCTAGTAGATACGCAGTATTTT.

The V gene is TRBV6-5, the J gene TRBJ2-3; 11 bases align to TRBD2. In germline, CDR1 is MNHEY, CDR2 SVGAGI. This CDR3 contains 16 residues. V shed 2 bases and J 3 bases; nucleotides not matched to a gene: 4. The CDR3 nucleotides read TGTGCCAGCAGTTACCTGACTAGCGGGAAAACAGATACGCAGTATTTT. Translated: CASSYLTSGKTDTQYF.

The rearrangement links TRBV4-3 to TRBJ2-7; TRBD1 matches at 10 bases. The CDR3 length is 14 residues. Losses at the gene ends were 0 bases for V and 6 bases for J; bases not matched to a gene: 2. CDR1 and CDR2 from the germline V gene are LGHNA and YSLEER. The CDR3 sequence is CASSQDWDRGEQYF. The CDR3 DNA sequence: TGCGCCAGCAGCCAAGATTGGGACAGGGGCGAGCAGTACTTC.

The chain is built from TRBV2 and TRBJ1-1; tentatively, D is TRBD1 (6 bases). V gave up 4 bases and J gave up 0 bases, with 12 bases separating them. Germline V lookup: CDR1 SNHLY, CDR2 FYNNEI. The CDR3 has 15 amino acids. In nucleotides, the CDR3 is TGTGCCAGCAGTGCACAGGGTTCCATGAACACTGAAGCTTTCTTT. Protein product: CASSAQGSMNTEAFF. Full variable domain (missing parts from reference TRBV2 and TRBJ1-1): EPEVTQTPSHQVTQMGQEVILRCVPISNHLYFYWYRQILGQKVEFLVSFYNNEISEKSEIFDDQFSVERPDGSNFTLKIRSTKLEDSAMYFCASSAQGSMNTEAFFGQGTRLTVV.

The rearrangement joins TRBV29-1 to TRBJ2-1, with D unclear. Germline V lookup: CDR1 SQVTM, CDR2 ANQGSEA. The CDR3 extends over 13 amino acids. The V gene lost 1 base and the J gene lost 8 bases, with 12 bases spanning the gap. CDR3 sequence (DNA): TGCAGCGTTGAAGTACCTCCAAGCGATGAGCAGTTCTTC. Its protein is CSVEVPPSDEQFF.

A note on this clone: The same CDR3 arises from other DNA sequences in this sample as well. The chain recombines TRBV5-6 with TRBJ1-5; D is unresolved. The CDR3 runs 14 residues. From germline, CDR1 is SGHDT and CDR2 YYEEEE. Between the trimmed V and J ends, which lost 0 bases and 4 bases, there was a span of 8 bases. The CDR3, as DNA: TGTGCCAGCAGCTTGGCCGGGGATAATCAGCCCCAGCATTTT. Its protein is CASSLAGDNQPQHF.

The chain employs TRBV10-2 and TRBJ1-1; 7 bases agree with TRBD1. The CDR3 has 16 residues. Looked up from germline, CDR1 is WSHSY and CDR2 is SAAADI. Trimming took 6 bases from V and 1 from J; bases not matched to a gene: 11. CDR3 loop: CASSDTTGIWNTEAFF. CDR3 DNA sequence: TGCGCCAGCAGCGATACGACAGGGATTTGGAACACTGAAGCTTTCTTT.

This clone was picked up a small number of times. CDR3 DNA: TGTGCCAGCAGCAAGACAGGACAACAGCCCCAGCATTTT. Its protein product is CASSKTGQQPQHF. The chain recombines TRBV11-2 with TRBJ1-5; a possible D gene is TRBD1 (6 bases). Germline V gene data show CDR1 as SGHAT and CDR2 as FQNNGV. V shed 5 bases and J shed 7 bases, with 12 bases lying between them. This CDR3 has 13 amino acids.

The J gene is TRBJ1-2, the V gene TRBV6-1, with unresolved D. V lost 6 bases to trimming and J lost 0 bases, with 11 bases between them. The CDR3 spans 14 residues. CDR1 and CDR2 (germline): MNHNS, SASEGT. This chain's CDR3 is CASRPSGANYGYTF. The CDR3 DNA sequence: TGTGCCAGCAGGCCCAGTGGAGCTAACTATGGCTACACCTTC.

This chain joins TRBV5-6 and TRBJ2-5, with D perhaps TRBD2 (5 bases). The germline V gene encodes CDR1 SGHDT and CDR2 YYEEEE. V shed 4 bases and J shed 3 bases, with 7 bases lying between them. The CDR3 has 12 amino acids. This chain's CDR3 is CASSGREETQYF. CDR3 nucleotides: TGTGCCAGCAGCGGGCGGGAAGAGACCCAGTACTTC.

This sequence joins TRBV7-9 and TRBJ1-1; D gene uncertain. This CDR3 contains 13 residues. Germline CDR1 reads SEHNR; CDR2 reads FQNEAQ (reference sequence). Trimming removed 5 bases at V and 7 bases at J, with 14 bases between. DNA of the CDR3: TGTGCCAGCAGCCCTCCTGGAGAAAATGAAGCTTTCTTT. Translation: CASSPPGENEAFF.

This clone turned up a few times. As DNA, the CDR3 is TGTGCCAGCAGCCGGGACAGCCAGTCGCCGCCTTATGGCTACACCTTC. Amino acids: CASSRDSQSPPYGYTF. The chain is built from TRBV7-9 and TRBJ1-2, with 7 bases aligning to TRBD1. Unmatched junction bases numbered 14, after V lost 5 bases and J lost 5 bases. The germline V gene has CDR1 SEHNR and CDR2 FQNEAQ (reference sequence). The CDR3 loop spans 16 amino acids.

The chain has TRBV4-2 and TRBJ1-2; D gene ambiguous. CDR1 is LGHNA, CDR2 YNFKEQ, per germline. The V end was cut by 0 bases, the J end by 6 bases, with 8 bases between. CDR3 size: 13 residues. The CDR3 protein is CASSQDDRDGYTF. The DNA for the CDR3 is TGTGCCAGCAGCCAAGATGATCGGGATGGCTACACCTTC.